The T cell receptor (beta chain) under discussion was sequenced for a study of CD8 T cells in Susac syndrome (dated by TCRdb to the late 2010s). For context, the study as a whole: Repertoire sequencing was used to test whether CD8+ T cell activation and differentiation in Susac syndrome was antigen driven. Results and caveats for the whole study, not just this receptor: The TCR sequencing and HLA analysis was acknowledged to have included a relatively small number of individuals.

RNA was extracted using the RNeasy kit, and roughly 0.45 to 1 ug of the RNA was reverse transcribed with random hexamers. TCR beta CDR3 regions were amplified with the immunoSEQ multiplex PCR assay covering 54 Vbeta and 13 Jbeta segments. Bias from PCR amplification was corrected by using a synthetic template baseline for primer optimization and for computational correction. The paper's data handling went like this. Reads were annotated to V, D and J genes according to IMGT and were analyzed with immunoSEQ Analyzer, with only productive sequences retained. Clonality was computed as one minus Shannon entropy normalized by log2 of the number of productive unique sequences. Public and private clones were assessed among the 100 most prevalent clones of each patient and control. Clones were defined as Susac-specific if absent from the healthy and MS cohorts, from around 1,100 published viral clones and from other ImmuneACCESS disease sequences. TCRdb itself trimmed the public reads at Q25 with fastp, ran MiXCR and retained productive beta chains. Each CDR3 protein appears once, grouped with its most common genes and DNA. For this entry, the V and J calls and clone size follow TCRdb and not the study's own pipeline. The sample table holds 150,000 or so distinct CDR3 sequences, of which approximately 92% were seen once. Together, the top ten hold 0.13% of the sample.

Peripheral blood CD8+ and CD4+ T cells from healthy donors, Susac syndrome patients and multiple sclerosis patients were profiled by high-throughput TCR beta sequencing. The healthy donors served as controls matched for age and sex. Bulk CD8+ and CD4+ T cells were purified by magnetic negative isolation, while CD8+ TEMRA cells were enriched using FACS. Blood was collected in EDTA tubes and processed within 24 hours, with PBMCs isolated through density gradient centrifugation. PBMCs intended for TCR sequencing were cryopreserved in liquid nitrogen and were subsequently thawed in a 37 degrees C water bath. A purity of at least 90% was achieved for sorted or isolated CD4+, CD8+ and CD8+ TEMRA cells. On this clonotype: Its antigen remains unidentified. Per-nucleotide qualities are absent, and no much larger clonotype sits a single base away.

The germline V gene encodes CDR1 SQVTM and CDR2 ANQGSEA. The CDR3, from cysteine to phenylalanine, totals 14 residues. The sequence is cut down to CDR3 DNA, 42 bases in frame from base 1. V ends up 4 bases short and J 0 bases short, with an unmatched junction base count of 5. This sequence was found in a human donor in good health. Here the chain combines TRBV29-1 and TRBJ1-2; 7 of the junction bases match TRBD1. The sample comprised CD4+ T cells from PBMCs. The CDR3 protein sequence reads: CSVGQGPANYGYTF. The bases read TGCAGCGTTGGACAGGGACCGGCTAACTATGGCTACACCTTC. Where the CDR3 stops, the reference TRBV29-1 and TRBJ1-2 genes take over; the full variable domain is SAVISQKPSRDICQRGTSLTIQCQVDSQVTMMFWYRQQPGQSLTLIATANQGSEATYESGFVIDKFPISRPNLTFSTLTVSNMSPEDSSIYLCSVGQGPANYGYTFGSGTRLTVV.